The 15 T cell receptor beta chains listed next were all sequenced from one sample in a study of spatial heterogeneity in lung cancer. Described time point: sample taken at primary tumor resection. TCRdb fed the 5' RACE reads into MiXCR, producing one record per CDR3 protein. The table shows 75,000 or so distinct CDR3 sequences, with around 7.8% occurring only once. This material consisted of PBMCs, taken at surgery. All receptors derive from a male donor with early-stage non-small cell lung cancer.

This clonotype came up a few times. This chain links TRBV5-1 with TRBJ2-7; D is perhaps TRBD1 (5 bases). V dropped 3 bases and J dropped 4 bases, with 11 bases sitting between them. The germline V gene has CDR1 SGHRS and CDR2 YFSETQ. The CDR3 has 13 amino acids. This CDR3 reads CASSSAGNYEQYF. The CDR3 nucleotides read TGCGCCAGCAGCTCAGCAGGGAATTACGAGCAGTACTTC.

In this sample, this clonotype turned up many times. The chain recombines TRBV7-2 with TRBJ2-1; 13 bases align to TRBD2. CDR1 and CDR2 from the germline V gene are SGHTA and FQGNSA. This CDR3 region has 16 residues. V gave up 3 bases and J gave up 7 bases; unmatched junction bases: 6. The CDR3 protein is CASSFPGTSGMNEQFF. For the CDR3, the DNA is TGTGCCAGCAGCTTTCCGGGGACTAGCGGGATGAATGAGCAGTTCTTC.

This clonotype was seen many times. The chain employs TRBV6-5 and TRBJ2-7; possibly TRBD1 for D (5 bases). The germline V and J ends were trimmed by 6 bases and 3 bases, with 15 bases remaining between them. The CDR3 runs to 14 residues. From germline, CDR1 is MNHEY and CDR2 SVGAGI. The DNA of the CDR3 is TGTGCCAGCAGGAAACAACAGGATTACTACGAGCAGTACTTC. It translates to CASRKQQDYYEQYF.

V is TRBV30 and J is TRBJ2-7, with 8 bases lining up with TRBD1. The germline V gene has CDR1 GTSNPN and CDR2 SVGIG (reference sequence). There are 14 residues in the CDR3. Trimming took 0 bases from V and 4 from J; bases not matched to a gene: 5. DNA of the CDR3: TGTGCCTGGAGTGTAAGCAGGGGGCTGTACGAGCAGTACTTC. It yields the protein CAWSVSRGLYEQYF.

This clonotype has a count of ten or more. This chain links TRBV5-1 with TRBJ2-1, with 8 bases aligning to TRBD1. The trim removed 0 bases at V and 5 bases at J, leaving 13 bases unmatched. The germline V gene has CDR1 SGHRS and CDR2 YFSETQ. CDR3 length: 18 amino acids. CDR3 residues: CASSLASSGGAHHNEQFF. DNA for the CDR3: TGCGCCAGCAGCTTGGCCTCCTCAGGGGGCGCTCATCACAATGAGCAGTTCTTC. Looking up the rest from reference TRBV5-1 and TRBJ2-1 gives the full variable domain: KAGVTQTPRYLIKTRGQQVTLSCSPISGHRSVSWYQQTPGQGLQFLFEYFSETQRNKGNFPGRFSGRQFSNSRSEMNVSTLELGDSALYLCASSLASSGGAHHNEQFFGPGTRLTVL.

This clonotype has a handful of counts. This rearrangement joins TRBV20-1 to TRBJ2-3; TRBD1 matches at 11 bases. The CDR3 has 14 residues. V dropped 6 bases and J dropped 2; count of bases not matched to a gene: 4. CDR1 and CDR2 (germline): DFQATT, SNEGSKA (reference sequence). As DNA, the CDR3 is TGCAGTGCGGCTGGACAGGGGGCCACAGATACGCAGTATTTT. This translates into CSAAGQGATDTQYF.

There are a few counts of this clonotype. The gene calls are TRBV11-3 and TRBJ2-2; no clear D gene. With 2 bases removed from V and 7 bases from J, the gap between germline ends came to 8 bases. Germline assignment: CDR1 SGHNT and CDR2 YENEEA. The CDR3 runs 13 residues. The CDR3, as DNA: TGTGCCAGCAGCTTATGGGGATACGGGGAGCTGTTTTTT. It translates to CASSLWGYGELFF.

This clonotype was found many times. The chain uses TRBV7-2 and TRBJ2-1; tentatively, D is TRBD2 (6 bases). Per germline, CDR1 SGHTA and CDR2 FQGNSA. This CDR3 has 17 residues. V shed 5 bases and J shed 0 bases, with 17 bases lying between them. In DNA form, the CDR3 reads TGTGCCAGCAGCGTTACGATTAGCGGCACCTCCTACAATGAGCAGTTCTTC. Protein: CASSVTISGTSYNEQFF. Full variable domain (outside the CDR3, taken from reference TRBV7-2 and TRBJ2-1): GAGVSQSPSNKVTEKGKDVELRCDPISGHTALYWYRQSLGQGLEFLIYFQGNSAPDKSGLPSDRFSAERTGGSVSTLTIQRTQQEDSAVYLCASSVTISGTSYNEQFFGPGTRLTVL.

This clonotype was observed many times. The chain carries TRBV30 and TRBJ2-3; D not resolved. Germline CDR1 reads GTSNPN; CDR2 reads SVGIG (reference sequence). The CDR3 loop spans 12 amino acids. The V end lost 5 bases, the J end lost 11 bases, and 17 bases lay between the germline ends. DNA for the CDR3: TGTGCCTGGGATCTCTCGGGCCTCGGGCAGTATTTT. Translating gives CAWDLSGLGQYF.

The J gene is TRBJ1-6, the V gene TRBV2; TRBD1 might be the D (5 bases). Germline CDR1 SNHLY, CDR2 FYNNEI. Trimming shortened V by 2 bases and J by 10 bases, and 15 bases separated the two germline ends. The CDR3 covers 15 residues. The CDR3, as DNA: TGTGCCAGCAGTGAATACGGGGACCCGCGGTCACCCCTCCACTTT. It specifies CASSEYGDPRSPLHF. Full variable domain (outside the CDR3, taken from reference TRBV2 and TRBJ1-6): EPEVTQTPSHQVTQMGQEVILRCVPISNHLYFYWYRQILGQKVEFLVSFYNNEISEKSEIFDDQFSVERPDGSNFTLKIRSTKLEDSAMYFCASSEYGDPRSPLHFGNGTRLTVT.

The rearrangement uses TRBV5-1 and TRBJ2-3; D uncertain. This CDR3 region has 14 residues. Trimming took off 3 bases at V and 2 bases at J, with 10 bases between the two ends. Germline CDR1 SGHRS, CDR2 YFSETQ. CDR3 nucleotide sequence: TGCGCCAGCAGCTATAGAGGAACCACAGATACGCAGTATTTT. Translating gives CASSYRGTTDTQYF.

This clonotype was counted many times. This chain connects TRBV10-3 to TRBJ2-1; D remains ambiguous. The V gene's germline CDR1 is ENHRY and CDR2 SYGVKD. Trimming cost V 3 bases and J 10 bases, with 16 bases left between them. This CDR3 comprises 14 residues. CDR3 in DNA: TGTGCCATCAGTGAAGGTACCCAAGTTGAGGAGCAGTTCTTC. As protein: CAISEGTQVEEQFF.

This clonotype was picked up a small number of times. This sequence joins TRBV13 and TRBJ2-1, with TRBD2 identical over 8 bases. After removal of 4 bases from V and 1 base from J, the junction contained 6 bases not matched to a gene. CDR3 length equals 16 residues. CDR1 is PRHDT, CDR2 FYEKMQ, per germline (reference sequence). This CDR3 reads CASSYQREISYNEQFF. The DNA for the CDR3 is TGTGCCAGCAGCTACCAGCGGGAGATTTCCTACAATGAGCAGTTCTTC.

This clonotype appeared a few times. The gene calls are TRBV27 and TRBJ1-6; 9 nucleotides agree with TRBD1. Germline values: CDR1 MNHEY, CDR2 SMNVEV (reference sequence). The CDR3 covers 16 residues. J gave up 7 bases and V 8 bases, and 12 bases lay outside the gene matches. CDR3 sequence (DNA): TGTGCCAGCCATACTATGAGGACAGGGGACAATTCACCCCTCCACTTT. This translates into CASHTMRTGDNSPLHF.

This clonotype appeared a few times. This chain uses TRBV5-1 with TRBJ2-7, with 9 nucleotides matching TRBD1. CDR1 is SGHRS and CDR2 is YFSETQ in the germline V gene. The CDR3 is 14 amino acids. Germline trimming cut 3 bases from V and 3 bases from J; bases unmatched to any gene: 4. CDR3 loop: CASSSGQGNYEQYF. Written as DNA, the CDR3 is TGCGCCAGCAGCTCGGGACAGGGTAACTACGAGCAGTACTTC.